Listed below are T cell receptor beta chains from one sample, sequenced in a study of identifying expanded T cells in peripheral blood. This table comes from immunoSEQ multiplex PCR, and its TCRdb copy is limited to in-frame clones, with some not included. The table lists roughly 100,000 clones, approximately 88% of them singletons. What was sequenced was blood. The source is a person aged 18 to 70 in good health. Each CDR3 is given with its conserved first and last residue. A D gene is named only where the DNA matches it firmly. Clone size is stated in some rows and not others, as once, few, many or a class when expanded.

D gene	V gene	J gene	clone size	CDR3 DNA	CDR3 protein
-	TRBV12-5	TRBJ1-1	-	TGTGCTAGTGGTTTGGGAGGGAGGAACACTGAAGCTTTCTTT	CASGLGGRNTEAFF
-	TRBV7-2	TRBJ1-6	-	TGTGCCAGCAGCTTAGGTGGCGGAGGGAATTCACCCCTCCACTTT	CASSLGGGGNSPLHF
-	TRBV10-2	TRBJ2-2	-	TGCGCCAGCAGTGGAGGCAGCTTCGCGAGGGACACCGGGGAGCTGTTTTTT	CASSGGSFARDTGELFF
TRBD2	TRBV6-5	TRBJ2-3	-	TGTGCCAGCACAAGAGCGGGGGGAATCACAGATACGCAGTATTTT	CASTRAGGITDTQYF
TRBD1	TRBV19	TRBJ1-6	-	TGTGCCAGTAGTATTGGCGGACAGGCTAGCAATTCACCCCTCCACTTT	CASSIGGQASNSPLHF
TRBD2	TRBV7-2	TRBJ2-7	-	TGTGCCAGCAGCTCATGGACTAGCGGGGGGAGTGAGCAGTACTTC	CASSSWTSGGSEQYF
-	TRBV7-6	TRBJ1-6	many	TGTGCCAGCAGCCTTTCTGGGGTCGGGTCACCCCTCCACTTT	CASSLSGVGSPLHF
-	TRBV7-8	TRBJ1-5	-	TGTGCCAGCAGCTTAGGTAACGGCAGGTTAAACCAGCCCCAGCATTTT	CASSLGNGRLNQPQHF
-	TRBV19	TRBJ2-1	-	TGTGCCAGTAGTATAGATCAGACAGGTATTTATAATGAGCAGTTCTTC	CASSIDQTGIYNEQFF
-	TRBV5-1	TRBJ2-5	-	TGCGCCAGCAGACCCCGGACCGAGACCCAGTACTTC	CASRPRTETQYF
-	TRBV6-5	TRBJ1-2	-	TGTGCCAGCAGACCGGTGGGCAGGGAGACCTATGGCTACACCTTC	CASRPVGRETYGYTF
-	TRBV30	TRBJ1-1	-	TGTGCCTGGAGTGGACCGCCTTGGAACCAGGGAGCTTTCTTT	CAWSGPPWNQGAFF
-	TRBV5-4	TRBJ1-1	once	TGTGCCAGCAGCTTGAGGGCGGAGAGGGGCACTGAAGCTTTCTTT	CASSLRAERGTEAFF
-	TRBV5-8	TRBJ1-5	-	TGTGCCAGCAGCTTTATGGGATATAGCAATCAGCCCCAGCATTTT	CASSFMGYSNQPQHF
TRBD2	TRBV28	TRBJ2-7	-	TGTGCCAGCAGTTTGTGGCTAGCGGGAGCCTACGAGCAGTACTTC	CASSLWLAGAYEQYF
-	TRBV6-6	TRBJ1-2	-	TGTGCCAGCAGTTACAGCACCCCGGGGCTTCATGGCTACACCTTC	CASSYSTPGLHGYTF
-	TRBV28	TRBJ1-2	-	TGTGCCAGCAGCCCAAGTCGGACGGGAGCCTATGGCTACACCTTC	CASSPSRTGAYGYTF
-	TRBV7-2	TRBJ2-7	-	TGTGCCAGCAGCTTAGAACAGATCGGGGCCGAGCAGTACTTC	CASSLEQIGAEQYF
-	TRBV14	TRBJ1-1	many	TGTGCCAGCAGCCAAGCCCGTGAAGCTTTCTTT	CASSQAREAFF
-	TRBV9	TRBJ2-5	-	TGTGCCAGCAGCGTAATCCCTTCGCCCGAAGAGACCCAGTACTTC	CASSVIPSPEETQYF
-	TRBV19	TRBJ2-7	once	TGTGCCAGCCACCCCCAAGGCGGGTCCTCCTACGAGCAGTACTTC	CASHPQGGSSYEQYF
-	TRBV5-1	TRBJ1-2	few	TGCGCCAGCAGTCTACAGCCGGGACGTAACTATGGCTACACCTTC	CASSLQPGRNYGYTF
TRBD1	TRBV6-4	TRBJ1-6	-	TGTGCCAGCAGTGAGGGACAGGGATATAATTCACCCCTCCACTTT	CASSEGQGYNSPLHF
-	TRBV14	TRBJ2-1	-	TGTGCCAGCAGCCTCGGAGAGGGAAATATCGAGGATGAGCAGTTCTTC	CASSLGEGNIEDEQFF
-	TRBV7-9	TRBJ1-1	once	TGTGCCAGCAGCTTAGGGGGTGGGCCGAGGACTGAAGCTTTCTTT	CASSLGGGPRTEAFF
-	TRBV28	TRBJ1-5	-	TGTGCCGGCGGGAGAACTGGTCAGCCCCAGCATTTT	CAGGRTGQPQHF
-	TRBV7-3	TRBJ2-1	once	TGTGCCAGCAGCTGGATGGACTTCTACAATGAGCAGTTCTTC	CASSWMDFYNEQFF
TRBD1	TRBV11-1	TRBJ2-7	-	TGTGCCAGCAGCAAGGGGACAGGGGGCGACTACGAGCAGTACTTC	CASSKGTGGDYEQYF
-	TRBV5-6	TRBJ2-1	-	TGTGCCAGCAGACAGGACTTAAGGTCCGATTACAATGAGCAGTTCTTC	CASRQDLRSDYNEQFF
-	TRBV5-1	TRBJ2-7	-	TGCGCCAGCAGCGAATACTCCTACGAGCAGTACTTC	CASSEYSYEQYF
-	TRBV28	TRBJ2-7	-	TGTGCCAGCAGTTATCGACAAGTCCACGAGCAGTACTTC	CASSYRQVHEQYF
TRBD2	TRBV7-6	TRBJ2-3	once	TGTGCCAGCAGCTTAAGGACGGGGACTAGCGGGGACACAGATACGCAGTATTTT	CASSLRTGTSGDTDTQYF
-	TRBV4-1	TRBJ2-6	-	TGCGCCAGCAGCCATGTTACAGGCTCTGGGGCCAACGTCCTGACTTTC	CASSHVTGSGANVLTF
TRBD1	TRBV15	TRBJ2-1	once	TGTGCCACCAGCCGGGACAGGGGGCGAAATGAGCAGTTCTTC	CATSRDRGRNEQFF
TRBD1	TRBV28	TRBJ1-6	-	TGTGCCAGCACCGGACAGGGCTCCTATAATTCACCCCTCCACTTT	CASTGQGSYNSPLHF
TRBD1	TRBV7-2	TRBJ2-7	-	TGTGCCAGCAGCTTTTTCTACAGGGGAAGCTCCTACGAGCAGTACTTC	CASSFFYRGSSYEQYF